This paragraph reports one TCR beta chain. This sample was taken from a study of OX40 agonist ivuxolimab in advanced cancers. Study-level information: Patients got intravenous ivuxolimab at 0.01 to 10 mg/kg every 2 weeks.

The table came from immunoSEQ multiplex PCR; TCRdb's copy has only in-frame clones and leaves some out. The table records over 75,000 clones, about 89% of them present only once. The germline V gene encodes CDR1 KGHSH and CDR2 LQKENI. The CDR3 covers 11 residues. V gave up 5 bases and J gave up 1 base, with 3 bases separating them. The chain joins TRBV18 to TRBJ2-7; D is uncertain. This sequence originates from an adult with an advanced solid tumor such as melanoma, head and neck, liver or kidney cancer. Specimen: CD4+ or CD8+ T cells sorted from blood, collected in a trial of the OX40 agonist ivuxolimab. CDR3 in amino acids: CASSVSYEQYF. The CDR3 DNA is TGTGCCAGCTCAGTATCCTACGAGCAGTACTTC.